This entry describes one T cell receptor (beta chain). What it binds is unknown. This sample is drawn from a study of CD4 T cells in relation to SARS-CoV-2 and coronaviruses. Study details: Crossreactive spike epitopes shared across donors were mapped to their HLA restriction. Points from the study as a whole: Roughly 69% of donors had memory CD4+ clonotypes crossrecognizing SARS-CoV-2 and common cold coronavirus spike. SARS-CoV-2-driven expansion was significantly weaker in crossreactive than monoreactive clones.

Before the COVID-19 pandemic, during about 2011-2019, CD4+ T cells were taken from unexposed donors. Cryopreserved PBMCs were CD4-enriched, then split into naive and memory cells. Repertoires were generated with immunoSEQ multiplex PCR, while TCRdb's copy carries only in-frame clones and drops some. The data show around 65,000 clones, 87% seen once. The receptor was derived from a human donor in good health. The sequencing sample was made of memory CD4+ T cells from PBMCs.

CDR3 protein: CASRQEGGEFYEQYF. CDR3 in DNA: TGCGCCAGCAGACAAGAAGGGGGGGAGTTCTACGAGCAGTACTTC. The rearrangement joins TRBV5-1 to TRBJ2-7; D perhaps matches TRBD2 (7 bases). The germline V gene has CDR1 SGHRS and CDR2 YFSETQ. V was pared by 5 bases and J by 3 bases, with 18 bases between. The CDR3 runs 15 residues.